This TCR beta chain is drawn from a study of T cells in Graves' hyperthyroidism and ophthalmopathy. Across the study: The initial diagnosis was the point when peripheral blood was collected, ahead of any treatment.

TCR beta CDR3 sequences were amplified from RNA transcripts. The HTBI primer set served for first-round RT-PCR of the TCR CDR3. In TCRdb, the multiplex PCR reads were re-called with MiXCR into one record per CDR3 protein. Altogether 280,000 or so distinct CDR3 sequences are present, around a quarter being singletons, with the ten largest covering roughly 24%. CDR1 and CDR2 (germline): SGHNT, YYREEE (reference sequence). The CDR3 runs to 15 residues. V lost 4 bases and J 2 bases, leaving 12 bases between the germline ends. This clonotype was detected ten times or more. Its antigen remains unidentified. Findings of the study overall: Ophthalmopathy could be told apart from stable hyperthyroidism with a 13 V-J model. Blood also carried most thyroid clonotypes expanded above 0.001.

Criteria for exclusion of patients were uncontrolled infection, other autoimmune disease, pregnancy or lactation. The sample taken for sequencing was blood. The clonotype was recovered from a man aged 35-49 years with Graves' hyperthyroidism that later progressed to Graves' ophthalmopathy. V is TRBV5-4 and J is TRBJ2-2, with D perhaps matching TRBD1 (5 bases). CDR3 sequence: CASSLSTVNTGELFF. Here the CDR3 DNA reads TGTGCCAGCAGCCTATCGACAGTAAACACCGGGGAGCTGTTTTTT.